This T cell receptor beta chain was profiled in a study of long-term antiretroviral therapy in people with HIV. The libraries were made with immunoSEQ v3.0 at survey level. TCRdb's table, derived via immunoSEQ multiplex PCR, lists solely in-frame clones and lacks some. This sample yields over 25,000 clones, of which roughly 73% are seen a single time; about 10% belongs to the top ten. Treatment for every participant with HIV took place in the United States. Source: unsorted PBMCs, taken 1.5 years before starting antiretroviral therapy. This TCR derives from a young man with HIV.

The CDR3 protein is CSVWLGGQETQYF. DNA of the CDR3: TGCAGCGTTTGGTTGGGGGGCCAAGAGACCCAGTACTTC. This chain connects TRBV29-1 to TRBJ2-5; possible D gene TRBD2, 6 bases. CDR1 is SQVTM, CDR2 ANQGSEA, per germline. The V end was cut by 5 bases, the J end by 1 base, with 11 bases between. This CDR3 comprises 13 residues. Using reference TRBV29-1 and TRBJ2-5 for the parts outside the CDR3, the full variable domain is SAVISQKPSRDICQRGTSLTIQCQVDSQVTMMFWYRQQPGQSLTLIATANQGSEATYESGFVIDKFPISRPNLTFSTLTVSNMSPEDSSIYLCSVWLGGQETQYFGPGTRLLVL.